Shown below are 19 T cell receptor beta chains from a single sample sequenced in a study of T cell responses to AZD1222 COVID-19 vaccine. The protocol was immunoSEQ multiplex PCR, while the TCRdb copy is restricted to in-frame clones and leaves out a portion. Here the sample spans around 200,000 clones, more than 85% being singletons. The sequences come from peripheral blood, collected on day 0 of AZD1222 vaccination. These receptors came from an adult in good health.

This sequence joins TRBV6-5 and TRBJ2-1; 15 bases agree with TRBD2. CDR3 length: 15 residues. V shed 8 bases, J shed 6 bases, and the junction held 5 bases outside the gene matches. Germline V gene data show CDR1 as MNHEY and CDR2 as SVGAGI. As DNA, the CDR3 is TGTGCCAGCTGGACTAGCGGGAGGGCCACCAATGAGCAGTTCTTC. It translates to CASWTSGRATNEQFF.

This chain connects TRBV5-1 to TRBJ1-4; D not resolved. This CDR3 is 15 amino acids long. The germline V gene has CDR1 SGHRS and CDR2 YFSETQ. The V gene lost 4 bases and the J gene lost 1 base, with 11 bases spanning the gap. The DNA for the CDR3 is TGCGCCAGCAGCCTTTCAGGCCAAACTAATGAAAAACTGTTTTTT. This codes for CASSLSGQTNEKLFF. Supplemented by reference TRBV5-1 and TRBJ1-4, the full variable domain reads KAGVTQTPRYLIKTRGQQVTLSCSPISGHRSVSWYQQTPGQGLQFLFEYFSETQRNKGNFPGRFSGRQFSNSRSEMNVSTLELGDSALYLCASSLSGQTNEKLFFGSGTQLSVL.

The chain links TRBV4-1 to TRBJ1-2; 8 positions match TRBD1. The CDR3 loop spans 13 amino acids. J lost 6 bases, V lost 3 bases, and 3 bases had no gene match. Germline CDR1 is MGHRA and CDR2 is YSYEKL. DNA of the CDR3: TGCGCCAGCAGCCAGACAGGGGAGGATGGCTACACCTTC. Its translation: CASSQTGEDGYTF.

This rearrangement joins TRBV30 to TRBJ1-5; D unclear. Germline assignment: CDR1 GTSNPN and CDR2 SVGIG (reference sequence). The V gene lost 0 bases and the J gene lost 4 bases, with 7 bases spanning the gap. The length of the CDR3 is 13 residues. The CDR3 nucleotides read TGTGCCTGGAGTGTGGGCCCTAATCAGCCCCAGCATTTT. It yields the protein CAWSVGPNQPQHF.

V is TRBV15 and J is TRBJ2-7, with a possible D match to TRBD1 (6 bases). The CDR3 is 15 residues long. Germline V gives CDR1 LNHNV, CDR2 YYDKDF (reference sequence). V lost 4 bases and J lost 2, with 15 bases in between. The CDR3 nucleotides are TGTGCCACCAGCACAAACAGGGATAACACCTACGAGCAGTACTTC. This codes for CATSTNRDNTYEQYF.

This rearrangement joins TRBV19 to TRBJ1-2; D is possibly TRBD1 (5 bases). CDR3 length equals 15 residues. Germline CDR1 reads LNHDA; CDR2 reads SQIVND (reference sequence). V lost 5 bases and J 7 bases, leaving 20 bases between the germline ends. The CDR3 is CASSSHRSGSRGYTF. In DNA, the CDR3 is TGTGCCAGTAGTTCCCACAGGAGCGGGTCGCGTGGCTACACCTTC.

This clone was seen a single time. This rearrangement joins TRBV5-6 to TRBJ1-2; D call uncertain. V was trimmed by 0 bases and J by 8 bases, leaving 8 bases between them. CDR1 and CDR2 (germline): SGHDT, YYEEEE. The CDR3 has 12 amino acids. CDR3 coding DNA: TGTGCCAGCAGCTTGGGTCCAATCGGCTACACCTTC. The encoded protein is CASSLGPIGYTF.

The chain couples TRBV5-4 to TRBJ1-2; D unclear. Germline CDR1 is SGHNT and CDR2 is YYREEE (reference sequence). The CDR3 spans 16 residues. The V end lost 0 bases, the J end lost 0 bases, and 12 bases lay between the germline ends. CDR3 coding DNA: TGTGCCAGCAGCTTGGCGCCGACGGGTTCTAACTATGGCTACACCTTC. The encoded protein is CASSLAPTGSNYGYTF.

This chain uses TRBV19 with TRBJ1-1, with D hard to call. The CDR3 has 12 residues. Germline CDR1 is LNHDA and CDR2 is SQIVND (reference sequence). Trimming stripped 5 bases from V and 2 bases from J, with 6 bases between. The CDR3 is CASSSYNTEAFF. CDR3 bases: TGTGCCAGTAGTTCTTATAACACTGAAGCTTTCTTT.

The V and J genes are TRBV7-9 and TRBJ1-1; 7 positions agree with TRBD1. The CDR3 length is 12 residues. CDR1 and CDR2 (germline): SEHNR, FQNEAQ (reference sequence). Here the CDR3 reads CATDRMNTEAFF. The CDR3 coding sequence is TGTGCTACGGACAGGATGAACACTGAAGCTTTCTTT.

The chain recombines TRBV5-1 with TRBJ1-1; 7 bases line up with TRBD1. There are 13 residues in the CDR3. Trimming at V came to 4 bases and at J to 3 bases, leaving 3 bases not matched to a gene. Germline V gene sequence: CDR1 SGHRS, CDR2 YFSETQ. CDR3 amino acids: CASSLTGDTEAFF. CDR3 nucleotide sequence: TGCGCCAGCAGCCTTACAGGGGACACTGAAGCTTTCTTT.

The rearrangement uses TRBV10-1 and TRBJ1-2; weak D call: TRBD1 (6 bases). V lost 0 bases and J 6 bases, leaving 11 bases between the germline ends. Germline CDR1 and CDR2: WNHNN and SYGVQD (reference sequence). The length of the CDR3 is 14 residues. CDR3 amino acids: CASSESGGPDGYTF. The CDR3 DNA follows: TGCGCCAGCAGTGAGTCTGGGGGCCCGGATGGCTACACCTTC.

This clone occurred once. CDR3 coding DNA: TGTGCCAGCAGCGTAGGGCTTTACCCTGAAGCTTTCTTT. Translating it yields CASSVGLYPEAFF. The rearrangement links TRBV9 to TRBJ1-1; D unresolved. Between the trimmed V and J ends, which lost 0 bases and 6 bases, there was a span of 9 bases. This CDR3 has 13 amino acids. CDR1 is SGDLS, CDR2 YYNGEE, per germline.

The chain has TRBV2 and TRBJ2-7; unclear D gene. Germline CDR1 reads SNHLY; CDR2 reads FYNNEI. Trimming shortened V by 1 base and J by 1 base, and 5 bases separated the two germline ends. The CDR3 is 13 residues long. The CDR3 protein is CASSEGNSYEQYF. In DNA, the CDR3 is TGTGCCAGCAGTGAAGGAAATTCCTACGAGCAGTACTTC.

CDR3 region: CASSPPGGVGETQYF. DNA of the CDR3: TGTGCCAGCTCACCACCGGGGGGTGTCGGAGAGACCCAGTACTTC. The chain recombines TRBV18 with TRBJ2-5, with D perhaps TRBD2 (6 bases). Between the trimmed V and J ends, which lost 0 bases and 4 bases, there was a span of 12 bases. The germline CDR1 and CDR2 sequences are KGHSH and LQKENI. This CDR3 spans 15 amino acids.

The chain recombines TRBV7-9 with TRBJ2-7, with D unclear. The germline V gene has CDR1 SEHNR and CDR2 FQNEAQ (reference sequence). This CDR3 is 13 amino acids long. V lost 6 bases and J 2 bases, leaving 11 bases between the germline ends. CDR3 loop: CASSRDTAYEQYF. DNA for the CDR3: TGTGCCAGCAGTCGTGACACGGCCTACGAGCAGTACTTC.

CDR3 residues: CAIRMTNYGYTF. CDR3 sequence (DNA): TGTGCCATCAGGATGACTAACTATGGCTACACCTTC. The rearrangement links TRBV10-3 to TRBJ1-2; D gene ambiguous. CDR1 and CDR2 (germline): ENHRY, SYGVKD. This CDR3 comprises 12 residues. The V gene lost 6 bases and the J gene lost 0 bases, with 5 bases spanning the gap.

The V gene is TRBV4-1, the J gene TRBJ1-2; D call uncertain. Germline values: CDR1 MGHRA, CDR2 YSYEKL. The ends were cut back, 0 bases at V and 1 base at J, with 9 bases in the middle. The CDR3 totals 15 residues. The CDR3 nucleotides are TGCGCCAGCAGCCAAGATCTGGGGTTTAACTATGGCTACACCTTC. Amino acid sequence: CASSQDLGFNYGYTF.

The chain combines TRBV5-1 with TRBJ1-1; 7 nucleotides line up with TRBD1. V shed 1 base, J shed 5 bases, and the junction held 5 bases outside the gene matches. The CDR3 is made up of 14 amino acids. Looked up from germline, CDR1 is SGHRS and CDR2 is YFSETQ. The CDR3 DNA sequence: TGCGCCAGCAGCTTGACAGGGGAAGGTACTGAAGCTTTCTTT. Encoded protein: CASSLTGEGTEAFF.